This T cell receptor beta chain emerged from a study of blood T cell repertoires in COVID-19. Whole-study context: COVID-19 samples collected from the United States, Italy and Spain covered acute and convalescent phases. Sample material is recorded as cDNA or gDNA derived from T cells, B-cell-depleted T cells, or PBMCs.

In the original workflow: The assay estimated nucleated cells by amplifying reference gene primers. Only in-frame clones appear in the TCRdb table, and some are missing; sequencing was by immunoSEQ multiplex PCR. Clone size and V and J calls were adopted from that table, with D and trimming inferred from the DNA. The table has some 150,000 clones, roughly 84% seen once; the top ten hold about 12%. This clone showed up just a few times. Germline values: CDR1 MNHEY, CDR2 SVGAGI. V lost 2 bases, J lost 5 bases, and 18 bases lay in between. The CDR3 is 16 amino acids. V gene TRBV6-5 combines with J gene TRBJ1-2, with D possibly being TRBD1 (5 bases). The clonotype comes from an older woman with COVID-19, enrolled during active disease. What was sequenced was peripheral blood. The DNA for the CDR3 is TGTGCCAGCAGTTACAGGGCCGGTGGGGCGGTGTATGGCTACACCTTC. Encoded protein: CASSYRAGGAVYGYTF.